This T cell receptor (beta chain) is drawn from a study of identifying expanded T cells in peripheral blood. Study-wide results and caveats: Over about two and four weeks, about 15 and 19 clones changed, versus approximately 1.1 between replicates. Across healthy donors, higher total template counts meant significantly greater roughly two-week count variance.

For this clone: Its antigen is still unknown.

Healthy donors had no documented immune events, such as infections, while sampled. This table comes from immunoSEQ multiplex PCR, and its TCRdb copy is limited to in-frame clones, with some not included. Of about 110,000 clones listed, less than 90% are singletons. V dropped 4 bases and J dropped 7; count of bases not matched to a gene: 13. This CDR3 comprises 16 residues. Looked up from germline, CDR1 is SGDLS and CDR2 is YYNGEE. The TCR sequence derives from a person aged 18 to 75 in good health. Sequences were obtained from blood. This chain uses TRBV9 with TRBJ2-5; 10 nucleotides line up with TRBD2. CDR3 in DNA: TGTGCCAGCAGCTCCCCCCTAGCGGGAGAAGGGCTGACCCAGTACTTC. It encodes CASSSPLAGEGLTQYF.